This passage covers 21 T cell receptor beta chains from one sample sequenced in a study of blood T cell repertoires in COVID-19. Sequencing was performed with immunoSEQ multiplex PCR; in TCRdb, only in-frame clones are kept and a portion is missing. The table has a few hundred thousand clones, more than 75% seen once. Input material: PBMCs or T cells enriched from blood (not recorded which). The receptor source for this set is a woman aged 45-60 years who had been exposed to COVID-19.

The CDR3 loop reads CASSQVSGGTEAFF. In DNA form, the CDR3 reads TGTGCCAGCAGCCAAGTTTCAGGGGGCACTGAAGCTTTCTTT. This chain uses TRBV4-2 with TRBJ1-1; TRBD1 aligns across 7 bases. CDR1 and CDR2 (germline): LGHNA, YNFKEQ. J gave up 4 bases and V 1 base, and 3 bases lay outside the gene matches. The CDR3 covers 14 residues.

The chain carries TRBV19 and TRBJ1-6, with TRBD1 as a possible D gene (6 bases). This CDR3 is 14 amino acids long. Germline values: CDR1 LNHDA, CDR2 SQIVND (reference sequence). The V end was cut by 7 bases, the J end by 8 bases, with 15 bases between. This CDR3 is CASTPSGDDSPLHF. The CDR3 region has the DNA TGTGCCAGTACCCCTTCAGGGGACGATTCACCCCTCCACTTT.

The rearrangement links TRBV10-2 to TRBJ1-5, with TRBD1 as a possible D gene (6 bases). The CDR3 has 14 amino acids. Germline V gene data show CDR1 as WSHSY and CDR2 as SAAADI. The V gene lost 5 bases and the J gene lost 5 bases, with 13 bases spanning the gap. The CDR3 region is CASSRTALDQPQHF. The CDR3 DNA is TGCGCCAGCAGTCGGACAGCCTTGGATCAGCCCCAGCATTTT.

This clone was recorded only once. V and J are TRBV7-9 and TRBJ2-1, with 11 bases fitting TRBD2. Germline CDR1 is SEHNR and CDR2 is FQNEAQ (reference sequence). V lost 3 bases and J lost 12; bases outside the gene matches: 7. The CDR3 has 14 residues. This CDR3 is CASSFPGLADPQFF. DNA of the CDR3: TGTGCCAGCAGCTTCCCGGGACTAGCGGATCCGCAGTTCTTC.

CDR3 in DNA: TGTGCCAGCAGGCCTCCTGGCCCCTATGGCTACACCTTC. Protein product: CASRPPGPYGYTF. V gene TRBV6-5 combines with J gene TRBJ1-2; D is uncertain. The CDR3 runs to 13 residues. Looked up from germline, CDR1 is MNHEY and CDR2 is SVGAGI. The ends were cut back, 6 bases at V and 4 bases at J, with 12 bases in the middle.

This chain joins TRBV12-5 and TRBJ1-2, with 7 bases identical to TRBD1. Looked up from germline, CDR1 is LGHNT and CDR2 is FRNRAP. The CDR3 spans 12 residues. Unmatched junction bases numbered 1, after V lost 1 base and J lost 8 bases. This CDR3 reads CASGLGGGGYTF. The CDR3 bases are TGTGCTAGTGGTTTGGGAGGGGGCGGCTACACCTTC.

The V call is TRBV11-2, the J call TRBJ2-7, with TRBD2 matching over 8 bases. The CDR3 length is 16 residues. CDR1 SGHAT and CDR2 FQNNGV come from the germline V gene. V was clipped by 4 bases and J by 1 base; unmatched bases: 9. The CDR3 sequence is CASSSVAGGFSYEQYF. CDR3 in DNA: TGTGCCAGCAGCTCGGTGGCGGGGGGCTTTTCCTACGAGCAGTACTTC.

CDR3 nucleotide sequence: TGCAGCGTTGCGCCGTCAGGGCATAACTATGGCTACACCTTC. Its translation is CSVAPSGHNYGYTF. J is TRBJ1-2 and V is TRBV29-1; weak D call: TRBD1 (5 bases). V was pared by 4 bases and J by 1 base, with 13 bases between. The CDR3 has 14 residues. Germline values: CDR1 SQVTM, CDR2 ANQGSEA.

The count of this clone is one. V gene TRBV10-3 combines with J gene TRBJ2-3, with 11 bases that match TRBD2. Trimming removed 4 bases from V and 3 bases from J; junction bases left unmatched: 3. The germline CDR1 and CDR2 sequences are ENHRY and SYGVKD. There are 15 residues in the CDR3. The CDR3 nucleotides read TGTGCCATCAGTGGTAGCGGGGGGGCAACAGATACGCAGTATTTT. This sequence encodes CAISGSGGATDTQYF.

The chain has TRBV6-5 and TRBJ1-2; 7 bases map to TRBD1. CDR3 size: 12 residues. The germline V gene encodes CDR1 MNHEY and CDR2 SVGAGI. J lost 6 bases, V lost 5 bases, and 3 bases had no gene match. CDR3 sequence reads: CASSRDSHGYTF. As DNA, the CDR3 is TGTGCCAGCAGTCGGGACAGCCATGGCTACACCTTC.

CDR3 protein: CASSSGTLQETQYF. CDR3 DNA sequence: TGTGCCAGCAGCTCTGGGACACTACAAGAGACCCAGTACTTC. The rearrangement links TRBV7-9 to TRBJ2-5, with D perhaps matching TRBD1 (6 bases). Germline assignment: CDR1 SEHNR and CDR2 FQNEAQ (reference sequence). CDR3 length equals 14 residues. Trimming removed 4 bases at V and 2 bases at J, with 11 bases between. Full variable domain (outside the CDR3, taken from reference TRBV7-9 and TRBJ2-5): DTGVSQNPRHKITKRGQNVTFRCDPISEHNRLYWYRQTLGQGPEFLTYFQNEAQLEKSRLLSDRFSAERPKGSFSTLEIQRTEQGDSAMYLCASSSGTLQETQYFGPGTRLLVL.

This clone was counted a single time. The V call is TRBV25-1, the J call TRBJ2-7; D remains ambiguous. The CDR3 is 11 amino acids. The ends were cut back, 5 bases at V and 12 bases at J, with 14 bases in the middle. Per germline, CDR1 MGHDK and CDR2 SYGVNS. The CDR3 DNA reads as TGTGCCAGCAGTAATCTAGGAGTTCGGTACTTC. Its translation: CASSNLGVRYF.

This chain joins TRBV6-1 and TRBJ2-7, with D possibly being TRBD1 (6 bases). The CDR3 consists of 15 residues. V was pared by 2 bases and J by 3 bases, with 14 bases between. In germline, CDR1 is MNHNS, CDR2 SASEGT. The chain's CDR3 is CASSETRDTRYEQYF. CDR3 nucleotides: TGTGCCAGCAGTGAAACCCGGGACACCCGCTACGAGCAGTACTTC.

The rearrangement uses TRBV19 and TRBJ2-2; D ambiguous. There are 12 residues in the CDR3. Germline CDR1 and CDR2: LNHDA and SQIVND (reference sequence). V lost 2 bases to trimming and J lost 7 bases, with 5 bases between them. CDR3: CASSIILGELFF. The CDR3 nucleotides are TGTGCCAGTAGTATAATTCTCGGGGAGCTGTTTTTT.

With respect to this clone: The junction does not match germline at one end; this may be a read error. The V call is TRBV7-2, the J call TRBJ2-1; D gene uncertain. This CDR3 has 13 amino acids. In germline, CDR1 is SGHTA, CDR2 FQGNSA. Here the CDR3 reads CAGSPLVFVEQFF. CDR3 DNA: TGTGCCGGCAGCCCTCTAGTATTCGTTGAGCAGTTCTTC. The full variable domain, completed using reference TRBV7-2 and TRBJ2-1, is GAGVSQSPSNKVTEKGKDVELRCDPISGHTALYWYRQSLGQGLEFLIYFQGNSAPDKSGLPSDRFSAERTGGSVSTLTIQRTQQEDSAVYLCAGSPLVFVEQFFGPGTRLTVL.

The rearrangement joins TRBV4-1 to TRBJ1-2; no clear D gene. Germline lookup yields CDR1 MGHRA and CDR2 YSYEKL. The length of the CDR3 is 15 residues. The V end was cut by 0 bases, the J end by 4 bases, with 12 bases between. The CDR3 sequence is CASSQDGGERYGYTF. CDR3 nucleotide sequence: TGCGCCAGCAGCCAAGATGGTGGGGAGCGCTATGGCTACACCTTC.

The J gene is TRBJ2-7, the V gene TRBV5-8; 7 bases are a match to TRBD1. Looked up from germline, CDR1 is SGHTS and CDR2 is YDEGEE. This CDR3 contains 14 residues. The V gene end was trimmed by 4 bases and the J gene end by 3 bases; junction bases not matched to a gene: 7. CDR3 bases: TGTGCCAGCAGCGTAGGGGGCCCCGGCTACGAGCAGTACTTC. This encodes CASSVGGPGYEQYF.

This chain connects TRBV24-1 to TRBJ1-4, with 8 nucleotides matching TRBD1. With V trimmed by 4 bases and J by 8 bases, 8 bases remained unmatched. The CDR3 has 15 amino acids. The germline CDR1 and CDR2 sequences are KGHDR and SFDVKD. As DNA, the CDR3 is TGTGCCACCAGTGACACAGGACAGGGAGGGGAAAAACTGTTTTTT. Translating it yields CATSDTGQGGEKLFF.

The CDR3, as DNA: TGTGCCAGCAGTCTCGACAGAAACTATGGCTACACCTTC. This codes for CASSLDRNYGYTF. The chain is built from TRBV6-2 or TRBV6-3 and TRBJ1-2; TRBD1 might be the D (5 bases). Germline lookup yields CDR1 MNHEY and CDR2 SVGEGT. The CDR3 loop spans 13 amino acids. Trimming shortened V by 5 bases and J by 2 bases, and 9 bases separated the two germline ends.

This chain links TRBV29-1 with TRBJ1-2; perhaps TRBD1 as D (6 bases). This CDR3 is built from 14 residues. CDR1 is SQVTM, CDR2 ANQGSEA, per germline. Deletions cut 2 bases from V and 6 bases from J, with 16 bases between. The CDR3 here is CSVEFPTGPDGYTF. CDR3 DNA sequence: TGCAGCGTTGAATTCCCCACAGGGCCGGATGGCTACACCTTC.

The chain combines TRBV28 with TRBJ1-4; 11 nucleotides line up with TRBD1. The CDR3 spans 17 residues. With V trimmed by 6 bases and J by 6 bases, 12 bases remained unmatched. Germline values: CDR1 MDHEN, CDR2 SYDVKM. CDR3 nucleotides: TGTGCCAGCAGCCATTCCCTCGGACAGGGGGCCCATGAAAAACTGTTTTTT. Amino acid sequence: CASSHSLGQGAHEKLFF.